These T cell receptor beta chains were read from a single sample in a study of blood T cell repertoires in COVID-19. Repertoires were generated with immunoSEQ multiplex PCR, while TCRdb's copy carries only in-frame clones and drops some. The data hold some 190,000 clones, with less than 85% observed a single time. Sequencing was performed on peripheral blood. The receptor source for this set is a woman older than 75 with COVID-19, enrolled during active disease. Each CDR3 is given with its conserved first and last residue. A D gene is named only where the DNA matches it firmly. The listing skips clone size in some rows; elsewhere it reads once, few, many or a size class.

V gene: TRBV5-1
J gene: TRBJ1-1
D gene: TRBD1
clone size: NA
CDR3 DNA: TGCGCCAGCAGCTCGGAGGGGGACAGGGGCACTGAAGCTTTCTTT
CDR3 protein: CASSSEGDRGTEAFF

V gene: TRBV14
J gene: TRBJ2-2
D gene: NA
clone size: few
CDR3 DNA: TGTGCCAGCAGCAACCAGGGGTCAGCCGGGGAGCTGTTTTTT
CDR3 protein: CASSNQGSAGELFF

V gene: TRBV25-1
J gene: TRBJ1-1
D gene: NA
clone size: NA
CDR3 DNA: TGTGCCAGCAGTGAAAGGGGGGGCGCGAACACTGAAGCTTTCTTT
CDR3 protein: CASSERGGANTEAFF

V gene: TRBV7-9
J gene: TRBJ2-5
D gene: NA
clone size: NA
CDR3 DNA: TGTGCCAGCAGCTTACCGCCAGGGGTAGCGGGAGAGACCCAGTACTTC
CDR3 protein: CASSLPPGVAGETQYF

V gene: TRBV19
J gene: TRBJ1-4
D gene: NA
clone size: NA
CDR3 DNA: TGTGCCAGTAGTGGGTATTTGGGGCGGAAAAAACTGTTTTTT
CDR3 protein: CASSGYLGRKKLFF

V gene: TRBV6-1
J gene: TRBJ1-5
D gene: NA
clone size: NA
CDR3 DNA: TGTGCCAGCAGTGATGACTCCCGGCGGCAGCCCCAGCATTTT
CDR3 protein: CASSDDSRRQPQHF

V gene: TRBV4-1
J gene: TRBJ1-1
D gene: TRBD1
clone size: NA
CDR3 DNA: TGCGCCAGCAGCCAAGCCAGGGACAGAGTTTTGAACACTGAAGCTTTCTTT
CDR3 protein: CASSQARDRVLNTEAFF

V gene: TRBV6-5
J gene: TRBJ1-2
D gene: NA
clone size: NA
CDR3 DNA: TGTGCCAGCAGTTCCTCACAGGGCCCCTATGGCTACACCTTC
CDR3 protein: CASSSSQGPYGYTF

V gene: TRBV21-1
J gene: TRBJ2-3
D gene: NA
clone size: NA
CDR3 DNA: TGTGCCAGATTAAGGCAGGGAGGAGATACGCAGTATTTT
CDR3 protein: CARLRQGGDTQYF

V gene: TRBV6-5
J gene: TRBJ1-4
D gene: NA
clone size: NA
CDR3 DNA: TGTGCCAGCAGGAGGACGGAGGCTAATGAAAAACTGTTTTTT
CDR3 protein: CASRRTEANEKLFF

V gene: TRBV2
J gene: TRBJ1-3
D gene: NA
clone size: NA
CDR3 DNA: TGTGCCAGCAGTCTGGGACTCTCTGGAAACACCATATATTTT
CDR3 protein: CASSLGLSGNTIYF

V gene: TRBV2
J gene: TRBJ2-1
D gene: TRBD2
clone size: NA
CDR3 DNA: TGTGCCAGCAGTGTAAGCGGGGGGGCAGGAAATGAGCAGTTCTTC
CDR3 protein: CASSVSGGAGNEQFF

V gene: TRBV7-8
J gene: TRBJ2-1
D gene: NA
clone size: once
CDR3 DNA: TGTGCCAGCAGCCGAACGAGGGGAGGACGGTGGGATGAGCAGTTCTTC
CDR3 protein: CASSRTRGGRWDEQFF

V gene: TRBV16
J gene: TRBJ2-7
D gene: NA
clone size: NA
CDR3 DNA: TGTGCCAGCAGCCACCTCGACGAGCAGTACTTC
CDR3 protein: CASSHLDEQYF

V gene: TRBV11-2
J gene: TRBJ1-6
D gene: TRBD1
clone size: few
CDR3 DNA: TGTGCCAGCAGCTTAGGCACAGGGGGTAATTCACCCCTCCACTTT
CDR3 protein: CASSLGTGGNSPLHF

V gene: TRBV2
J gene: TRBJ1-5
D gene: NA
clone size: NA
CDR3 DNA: TGTGCCAGCAGCAAACAGGGCGGCAATCAGCCCCAGCATTTT
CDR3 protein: CASSKQGGNQPQHF

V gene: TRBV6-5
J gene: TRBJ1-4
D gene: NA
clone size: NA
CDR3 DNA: TGTGCCAGCAGGTTAGGGGCACTTAGAGAAAAACTGTTTTTT
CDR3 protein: CASRLGALREKLFF

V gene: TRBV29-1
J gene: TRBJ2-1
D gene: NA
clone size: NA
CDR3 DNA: TGCAGCGGGAACAGGGGGGGATCCGACAATGAGCAGTTCTTC
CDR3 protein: CSGNRGGSDNEQFF

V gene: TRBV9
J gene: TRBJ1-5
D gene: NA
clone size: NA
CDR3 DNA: TGTGCCAGCAGCGTAGGGGTGGCGAGGGAGCCCCAGCATTTT
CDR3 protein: CASSVGVAREPQHF

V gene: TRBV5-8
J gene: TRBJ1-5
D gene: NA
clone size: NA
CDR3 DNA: TGTGCCAGCGCGCAGGGGCTAGAGAGCAATCAGCCCCAGCATTTT
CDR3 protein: CASAQGLESNQPQHF

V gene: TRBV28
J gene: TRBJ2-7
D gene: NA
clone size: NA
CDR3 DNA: TGTGCCAGCAGGGGGGCAGCCGGATCCTACGAGCAGTACTTC
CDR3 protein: CASRGAAGSYEQYF

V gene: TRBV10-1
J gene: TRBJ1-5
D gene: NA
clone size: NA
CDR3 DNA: TGCGCCAGCAGTGGGTTGGCCAGGGAGGGCAATCAGCCCCAGCATTTT
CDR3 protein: CASSGLAREGNQPQHF

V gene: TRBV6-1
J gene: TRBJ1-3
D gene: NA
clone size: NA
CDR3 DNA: TGTGCCAGCAGTGAGCAACAATCGCACTCTGGAAACACCATATATTTT
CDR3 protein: CASSEQQSHSGNTIYF

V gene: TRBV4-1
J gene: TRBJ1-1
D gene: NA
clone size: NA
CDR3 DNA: TGCGCCAGCAGCCATGACACGGGACGGAGGGGAGCTTTCTTT
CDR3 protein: CASSHDTGRRGAFF

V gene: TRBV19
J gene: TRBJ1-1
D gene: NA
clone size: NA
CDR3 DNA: TGTGCCAGTAGTGTATTCCCAGGAGGGGCTTTCTTT
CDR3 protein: CASSVFPGGAFF

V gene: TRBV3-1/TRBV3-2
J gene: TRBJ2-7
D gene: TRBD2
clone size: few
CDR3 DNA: TGTGCCAGCAGCCCTAGCGGGGGGGCCGGATACGAGCAGTACTTC
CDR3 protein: CASSPSGGAGYEQYF

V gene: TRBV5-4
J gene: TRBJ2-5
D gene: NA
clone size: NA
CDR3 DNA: TGTGCCAGCAGCTTGGGGAGTCAGGGTGGACAGACCCAGTACTTC
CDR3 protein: CASSLGSQGGQTQYF

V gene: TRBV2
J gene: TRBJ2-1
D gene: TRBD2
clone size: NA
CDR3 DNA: TGTGCCACAGGGACTAGCGGGTTCTCGGGAGAGCAGTTCTTC
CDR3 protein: CATGTSGFSGEQFF

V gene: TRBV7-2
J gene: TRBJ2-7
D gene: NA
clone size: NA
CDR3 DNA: TGTGCCAGCAGCTTCGCAGGGAAGGAGCAGTACTTC
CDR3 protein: CASSFAGKEQYF

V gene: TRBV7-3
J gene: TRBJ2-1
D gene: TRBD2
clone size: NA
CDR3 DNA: TGTGCCAGCAGTAGAAGCGGGGGCCTCAATGAGCAGTTCTTC
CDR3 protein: CASSRSGGLNEQFF

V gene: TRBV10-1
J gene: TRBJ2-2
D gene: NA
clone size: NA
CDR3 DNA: TGCGCCAGCGGCAGGGCCGGGGAGCTGTTTTTT
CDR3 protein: CASGRAGELFF

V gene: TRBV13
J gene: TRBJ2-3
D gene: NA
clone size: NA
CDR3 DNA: TGTGCCAGCAGCTTGGGCGCGGGGGCCGGCACAGATACGCAGTATTTT
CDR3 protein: CASSLGAGAGTDTQYF

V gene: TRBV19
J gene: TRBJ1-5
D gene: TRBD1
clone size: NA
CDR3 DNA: TGTGCCGCAAAGCGAGGGACAGGGGATCAGCCCCAGCATTTT
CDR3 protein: CAAKRGTGDQPQHF

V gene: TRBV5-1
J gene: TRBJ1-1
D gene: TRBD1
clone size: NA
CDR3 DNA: TGCGCCAGCAGCTTGGCGGGACAGGGAACTGAAGCTTTCTTT
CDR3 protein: CASSLAGQGTEAFF

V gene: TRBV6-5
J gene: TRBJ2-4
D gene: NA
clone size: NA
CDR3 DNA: TGTGCCAGCAGTTCAATACAGCTAGCCAAAAACATTCAGTACTTC
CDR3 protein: CASSSIQLAKNIQYF

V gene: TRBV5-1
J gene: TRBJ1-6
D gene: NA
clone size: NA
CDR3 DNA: TGCGCCAGCAGCTTGGAGGTAGCAGATAATTCACCCCTCCACTTT
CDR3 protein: CASSLEVADNSPLHF

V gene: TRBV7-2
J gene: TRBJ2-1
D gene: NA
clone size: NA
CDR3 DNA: TGTGCCAGCAGCTTGACTTTGTTGGGTTATAGTGAGCAGTTCTTC
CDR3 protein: CASSLTLLGYSEQFF

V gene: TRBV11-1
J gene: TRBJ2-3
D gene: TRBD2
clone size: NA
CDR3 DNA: TGTGCCAGCACCCCAAGTAGCGGGAGTATCACAGATACGCAGTATTTT
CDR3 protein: CASTPSSGSITDTQYF

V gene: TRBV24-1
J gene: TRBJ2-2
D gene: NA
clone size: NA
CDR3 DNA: TGTGCCACCAGTGATCCGGGCGGGGCGAACACCGGGGAGCTGTTTTTT
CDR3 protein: CATSDPGGANTGELFF

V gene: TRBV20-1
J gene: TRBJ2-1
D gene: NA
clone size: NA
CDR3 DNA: TGCAGACCCGGGACTGCCGAAGAGCAGTTCTTC
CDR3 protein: CRPGTAEEQFF

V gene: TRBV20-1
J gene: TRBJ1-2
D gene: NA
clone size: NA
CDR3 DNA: TGCAGTGCTAGTGTAGGTTATAGATTGAAGGAGGGGAGCTATGGCTACACCTTC
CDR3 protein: CSASVGYRLKEGSYGYTF

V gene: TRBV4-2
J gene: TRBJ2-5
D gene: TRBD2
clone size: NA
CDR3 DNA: TGTGCCAGCAGCCAAGTGACTAGCGGGGGAGAGGAGACCCAGTACTTC
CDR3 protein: CASSQVTSGGEETQYF

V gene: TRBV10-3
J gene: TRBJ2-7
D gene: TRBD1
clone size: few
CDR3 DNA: TGTGCCATCAGTGAGTCCCGAGACAGGGTTGGCGAGCAGTACTTC
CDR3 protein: CAISESRDRVGEQYF

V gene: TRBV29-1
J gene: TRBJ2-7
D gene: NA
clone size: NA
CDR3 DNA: TGCAGCGTTGGTTCCTACAGGGAGGAGCAGTACTTC
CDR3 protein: CSVGSYREEQYF

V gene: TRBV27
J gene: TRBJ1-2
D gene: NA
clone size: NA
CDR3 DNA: TGTGCCAGCAGTTCTGGCAATGGCGGAGATGGCTACACCTTC
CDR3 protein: CASSSGNGGDGYTF

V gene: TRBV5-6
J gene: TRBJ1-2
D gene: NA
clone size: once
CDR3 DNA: TGTGCCAGCAGCTCCCCCGGTAGCCTCTATGGCTACACCTTC
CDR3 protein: CASSSPGSLYGYTF

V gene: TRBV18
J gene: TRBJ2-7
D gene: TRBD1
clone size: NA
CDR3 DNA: TGTGCCAGCTCACCGACAGGGGCAACCTACGAGCAGTACTTC
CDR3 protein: CASSPTGATYEQYF

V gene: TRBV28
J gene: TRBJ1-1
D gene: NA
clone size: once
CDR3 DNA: TGTGCCAGCGGAGGGAATAACCGGGCTTTCTTT
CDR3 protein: CASGGNNRAFF